This T cell receptor (beta chain) was sequenced in a study of response to subunit inactivated influenza vaccine. Points from the study as a whole: It was suggested by the authors that few new T cells are recruited by each seasonal influenza vaccination.

This clonotype has at least ten counts. The antigen remains unidentified. Looked up from germline, CDR1 is DFQATT and CDR2 is SNEGSKA (reference sequence). The CDR3 contains 13 residues. The ends lost 7 bases at V and 3 bases at J; junction bases unmatched: 5. Using its own MiXCR run on the RT-PCR reads, TCRdb lists one record per CDR3 protein. The table lists about 180,000 distinct CDR3 sequences, around 8.8% of them singletons. The material sequenced was non-naive T cells sorted from PBMCs, taken on the day of vaccination. The chain links TRBV20-1 to TRBJ2-3; the match to TRBD2 covers 9 bases. The clonotype was recovered from a man aged 50 or older who received an inactivated influenza vaccine. The CDR3 is CSVGSGRTDTQYF. The CDR3 DNA reads as TGCAGTGTGGGTAGCGGGAGAACAGATACGCAGTATTTT.